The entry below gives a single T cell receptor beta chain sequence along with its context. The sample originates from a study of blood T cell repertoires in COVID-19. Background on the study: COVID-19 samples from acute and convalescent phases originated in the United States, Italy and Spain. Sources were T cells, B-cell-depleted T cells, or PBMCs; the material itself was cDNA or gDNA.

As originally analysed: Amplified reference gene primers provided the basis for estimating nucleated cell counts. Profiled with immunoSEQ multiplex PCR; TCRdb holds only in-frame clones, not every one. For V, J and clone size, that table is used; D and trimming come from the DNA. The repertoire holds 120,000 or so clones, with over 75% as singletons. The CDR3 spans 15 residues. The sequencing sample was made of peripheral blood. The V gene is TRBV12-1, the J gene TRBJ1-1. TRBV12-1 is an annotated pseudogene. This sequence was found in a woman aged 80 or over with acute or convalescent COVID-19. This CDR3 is CASSLSGGTGTEAFF. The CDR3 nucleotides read TGTGCCAGCAGCTTAAGCGGGGGAACGGGGACTGAAGCTTTCTTT.